Listed below are T cell receptor beta chains from one sample, sequenced in a study of blood T cell repertoires in COVID-19. The method was immunoSEQ multiplex PCR; TCRdb's version includes in-frame clones alone and lacks a portion of them. Among 30,000 to 40,000 clones listed, about 91% were seen once. The sample was peripheral blood. The receptors were sampled from a woman aged 25-40 years in a cohort sampled during active COVID-19. Both conserved end residues are part of each CDR3. The D gene is left open where the match is weak. Part of the rows lack a size; the others show once, few, many or a class for expanded clones.

clone size	CDR3 length	V gene	D gene	J gene	CDR3 protein	CDR3 DNA
-	19	TRBV19	TRBD1	TRBJ1-5	CASSIRTGGSVVSNQPQHF	TGTGCCAGTAGTATTAGGACAGGGGGCTCAGTAGTGAGCAATCAGCCCCAGCATTTT
-	14	TRBV30	-	TRBJ2-2	CAWNREVYTGELFF	TGTGCCTGGAACAGGGAAGTATACACCGGGGAGCTGTTTTTT
few	14	TRBV6-4	TRBD2	TRBJ2-1	CASSAVSGSNEQFF	TGTGCCAGCAGTGCAGTTAGCGGGAGCAATGAGCAGTTCTTC
-	15	TRBV18	TRBD2	TRBJ2-7	CASSPPGGLADEQYF	TGTGCCAGCTCACCACCGGGGGGACTAGCGGACGAGCAGTACTTC
-	14	TRBV9	TRBD1	TRBJ2-1	CASSVVGTVSEQFF	TGTGCCAGCAGCGTAGTCGGGACAGTGAGTGAGCAGTTCTTC
-	14	TRBV7-9	TRBD2	TRBJ2-7	CASSPRTSGYEQYF	TGTGCCAGCAGCCCGCGGACTAGCGGCTACGAGCAGTACTTC
once	15	TRBV3-1/TRBV3-2	-	TRBJ2-7	CASSQQAAFSYEQYF	TGTGCCAGCAGCCAACAGGCCGCGTTCAGCTACGAGCAGTACTTC
-	14	TRBV5-6	TRBD1	TRBJ2-4	CASSSQGSKNIQYF	TGTGCCAGCAGCTCACAGGGGAGCAAAAACATTCAGTACTTC
-	14	TRBV11-3	-	TRBJ2-3	CASSLGGVGDTQYF	TGTGCCAGCAGCCTTGGGGGCGTCGGAGATACGCAGTATTTT
-	13	TRBV12-3/TRBV12-4	-	TRBJ2-1	CASSKIIQNEQFF	TGTGCCAGCAGTAAAATAATACAGAATGAGCAGTTCTTC